Each of the 8 T cell receptor beta chains below was sequenced from the same sample in a study of Ad26.COV2.S vaccination and SARS-CoV-2 variants. Sequencing used immunoSEQ multiplex PCR; TCRdb keeps in-frame clones, though not all of them. The table records a few hundred thousand clones, about 90% of them present only once. Sample treatment: some 20 received Ad26.COV2.S at low or high dose, single or two shots; about 5 received placebo; per-sample allocation not given. Each sample was drawn 63 days after the first injection (of vaccine or placebo). Sequencing used peripheral blood, obtained in a trial of Ad26.COV2.S vaccine versus placebo. These receptors originate from a person aged 18-60 years who received the Ad26.COV2.S COVID-19 vaccine or a placebo.

Written as DNA, the CDR3 is TGCGCCAGCAGCTTGGAGGGAGTAGAGACCCAGTACTTC. It translates to CASSLEGVETQYF. The chain links TRBV5-1 to TRBJ2-5; the D gene is possibly TRBD2 (5 bases). The CDR3 has 13 residues. The germline CDR1 and CDR2 sequences are SGHRS and YFSETQ. The ends were cut back, 0 bases at V and 4 bases at J, with 7 bases in the middle.

This chain links TRBV7-8 with TRBJ2-3; TRBD2 matches 8 bases. Germline V lookup: CDR1 SGHVS, CDR2 FQNEAQ. V shed 5 bases, J shed 4 bases, and the junction held 11 bases outside the gene matches. This CDR3 is 16 amino acids long. The CDR3 region is CASSRGQAGDPDTQYF. In nucleotides, the CDR3 is TGTGCCAGCAGCCGGGGGCAAGCGGGAGACCCAGATACGCAGTATTTT.

The rearrangement joins TRBV28 to TRBJ2-1; 9 bases agree with TRBD2. The V gene end was trimmed by 5 bases and the J gene end by 10 bases; junction bases not matched to a gene: 9. CDR3 size: 14 residues. The V gene's germline CDR1 is MDHEN and CDR2 SYDVKM. The CDR3 DNA sequence: TGTGCCAGCAGTGTGACTAGCGGTCGCGCGGAGCAGTTCTTC. This translates into CASSVTSGRAEQFF.

The CDR3 sequence is CAWSVPHPMNTEAFF. The CDR3 nucleotides read TGTGCCTGGAGTGTACCCCACCCGATGAACACTGAAGCTTTCTTT. The chain couples TRBV30 to TRBJ1-1; D gene uncertain. Germline V gives CDR1 GTSNPN, CDR2 SVGIG (reference sequence). CDR3 length equals 15 residues. Trimming cost V 0 bases and J 0 bases, with 11 bases left between them.

V usage is TRBV9 and J usage is TRBJ2-1; D possibly corresponds to TRBD1 (6 bases). Trimming removed 5 bases from V and 1 base from J, with 16 bases in between. The CDR3 length is 16 residues. Germline CDR1 and CDR2: SGDLS and YYNGEE. CDR3 protein: CASSLTGTISYNEQFF. CDR3 DNA sequence: TGTGCCAGCAGTCTAACCGGGACAATATCCTACAATGAGCAGTTCTTC. Filled out from reference TRBV9 and TRBJ2-1, the complete variable domain reads DSGVTQTPKHLITATGQRVTLRCSPRSGDLSVYWYQQSLDQGLQFLIQYYNGEERAKGNILERFSAQQFPDLHSELNLSSLELGDSALYFCASSLTGTISYNEQFFGPGTRLTVL.

The J gene is TRBJ2-5, the V gene TRBV7-2, with 8 bases matching TRBD2. The CDR3 runs to 15 residues. With V trimmed by 5 bases and J by 4 bases, 9 bases remained unmatched. Per the germline V gene, CDR1 is SGHTA and CDR2 is FQGNSA. The CDR3, as DNA: TGTGCCAGCAGCCCCGGGGGGGAGTTTGCAGAGACCCAGTACTTC. It codes for CASSPGGEFAETQYF.

As concerns this clone: This specimen includes other DNA sequences encoding the same CDR3. The V and J genes are TRBV20-1 and TRBJ2-3, with a possible D match to TRBD1 (6 bases). Trimming took 6 bases from V and 6 from J, leaving 10 bases between them. The CDR3 consists of 11 residues. In germline, CDR1 is DFQATT, CDR2 SNEGSKA (reference sequence). CDR3 bases: TGCAGTGCAAGGGGGACGGATACGCAGTATTTT. The encoded protein is CSARGTDTQYF.

The V call is TRBV7-3, the J call TRBJ1-5; TRBD1 matches 7 bases. Looked up from germline, CDR1 is SGHTA and CDR2 is FQGTGA. This CDR3 has 13 amino acids. The V segment lost 5 bases and the J segment 5 bases; nucleotides outside the gene matches: 3. The CDR3 region has the DNA TGTGCCAGCAGCGCCAGGGGGGATCAGCCCCAGCATTTT. It encodes CASSARGDQPQHF.